This TCR beta chain was retrieved from a study of blood T cell repertoires in COVID-19. The method was immunoSEQ multiplex PCR; TCRdb's version includes in-frame clones alone and lacks a portion of them. The repertoire holds about 150,000 clones, with approximately 85% as singletons. The CDR3 has 15 residues. The germline gives CDR1 LGHNT, CDR2 FRNRAP. Losses at the gene ends were 3 bases for V and 2 bases for J; bases not matched to a gene: 4. The chain joins TRBV12-5 to TRBJ1-5; 7 bases align to TRBD1. The source is a man older than 75 with COVID-19, enrolled during active disease. Sequenced material: peripheral blood. The DNA for the CDR3 is TGTGCTAGTGGTTTAGGGGGCAGCGGCAATCAGCCCCAGCATTTT. Protein: CASGLGGSGNQPQHF. The full variable domain, its missing parts supplied by reference TRBV12-5 and TRBJ1-5, is DARVTQTPRHKVTEMGQEVTMRCQPILGHNTVFWYRQTMMQGLELLAYFRNRAPLDDSGMPKDRFSAEMPDATLATLKIQPSEPRDSAVYFCASGLGGSGNQPQHFGDGTRLSIL.